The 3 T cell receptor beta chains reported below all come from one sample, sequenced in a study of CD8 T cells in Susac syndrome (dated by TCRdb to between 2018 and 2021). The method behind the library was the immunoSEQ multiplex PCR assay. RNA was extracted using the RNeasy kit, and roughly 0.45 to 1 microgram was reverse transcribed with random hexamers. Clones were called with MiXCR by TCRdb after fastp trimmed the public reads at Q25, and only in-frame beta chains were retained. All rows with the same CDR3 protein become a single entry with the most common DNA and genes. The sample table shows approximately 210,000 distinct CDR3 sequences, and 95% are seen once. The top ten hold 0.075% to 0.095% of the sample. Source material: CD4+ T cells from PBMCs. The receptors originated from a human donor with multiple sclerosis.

CDR3 region: CASSGSGSPSYEQYF. CDR3 coding DNA: TGTGCCAGCAGCGGGAGCGGGAGTCCCTCCTACGAGCAGTACTTC. This chain links TRBV28 with TRBJ2-7; 8 bases fit TRBD2. V dropped 6 bases and J dropped 0; count of bases not matched to a gene: 7. Germline V gene data show CDR1 as MDHEN and CDR2 as SYDVKM. The CDR3 has 15 residues.

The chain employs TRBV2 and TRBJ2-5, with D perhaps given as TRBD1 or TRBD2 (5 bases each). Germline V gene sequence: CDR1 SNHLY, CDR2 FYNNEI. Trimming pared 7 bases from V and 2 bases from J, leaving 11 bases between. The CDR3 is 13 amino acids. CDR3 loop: CASNTGRQETQYF. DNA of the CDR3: TGTGCCAGCAATACGGGGCGTCAAGAGACCCAGTACTTC.

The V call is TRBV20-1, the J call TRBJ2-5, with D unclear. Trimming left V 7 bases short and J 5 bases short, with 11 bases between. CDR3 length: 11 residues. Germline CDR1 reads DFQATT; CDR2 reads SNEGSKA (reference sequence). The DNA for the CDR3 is TGCAGTGGCCGTCCCTTTGAGACCCAGTACTTC. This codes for CSGRPFETQYF.